What follows are 10 T cell receptor beta chains derived from one specimen sequenced in a study of T cells after yellow fever vaccination. TCRdb redid the calling of the 5' RACE reads with MiXCR, one entry per CDR3 protein. The data contain 100,000 to 150,000 distinct CDR3 sequences, 13% to 15% of them singletons. The specimen was CD8+ T cells sorted from PBMCs, collected 5 days after the yellow fever booster vaccination. The receptors were sampled from a man between 18 and 29 years old who received the YFV17D yellow fever vaccine.

The chain recombines TRBV7-8 with TRBJ2-3, with D unresolved. The V gene's germline CDR1 is SGHVS and CDR2 FQNEAQ. V lost 1 base and J 1 base, leaving 15 bases between the germline ends. This CDR3 comprises 17 residues. The DNA of the CDR3 is TGTGCCAGCAGCTTAGTTGGTCCACTTATAGGCACAGATACGCAGTATTTT. It encodes CASSLVGPLIGTDTQYF.

This clonotype has at least ten counts. This rearrangement joins TRBV7-2 to TRBJ2-5; D call uncertain. The CDR3 has 14 residues. Trimming left V 1 base short and J 5 bases short, with 11 bases between. The germline gives CDR1 SGHTA, CDR2 FQGNSA. The CDR3, as DNA: TGTGCCAGCAGCTTAGAAGAACGGTGGGAGACCCAGTACTTC. This codes for CASSLEERWETQYF.

V usage is TRBV20-1 and J usage is TRBJ2-3; TRBD2 matches at 10 bases. The germline V gene encodes CDR1 DFQATT and CDR2 SNEGSKA (reference sequence). The CDR3 runs to 13 residues. In nucleotides, the CDR3 is TGCATAAACGTTTCTAGCGGGGGAGATACGCAGTATTTT. Protein product: CINVSSGGDTQYF.

This clonotype was seen more than once but under ten times. The CDR3 sequence is CASSVVGDTYEQYF. The CDR3 bases are TGTGCCAGCAGCGTAGTAGGCGATACCTACGAGCAGTACTTC. The chain employs TRBV9 and TRBJ2-7; D unresolved. The V gene lost 0 bases and the J gene lost 2 bases, with 9 bases spanning the gap. CDR1 and CDR2 (germline): SGDLS, YYNGEE. The CDR3 has 14 amino acids. The whole variable domain, filled in from reference TRBV9 and TRBJ2-7, reads DSGVTQTPKHLITATGQRVTLRCSPRSGDLSVYWYQQSLDQGLQFLIQYYNGEERAKGNILERFSAQQFPDLHSELNLSSLELGDSALYFCASSVVGDTYEQYFGPGTRLTVT.

The chain couples TRBV27 to TRBJ2-4; the D gene is possibly TRBD2 (5 bases). The V end lost 5 bases, the J end lost 0 bases, and 14 bases lay between the germline ends. There are 16 residues in the CDR3. Germline-derived CDR1 and CDR2 are MNHEY and SMNVEV (reference sequence). This CDR3 reads CASSPGLVLAKNIQYF. The DNA of the CDR3 is TGTGCCAGCAGTCCAGGACTGGTACTAGCCAAAAACATTCAGTACTTC.

This clonotype appeared a few times. This sequence joins TRBV5-6 and TRBJ2-5; 8 bases agree with TRBD2. With V trimmed by 4 bases and J by 5 bases, 4 bases remained unmatched. CDR1 SGHDT and CDR2 YYEEEE come from the germline V gene. The CDR3 runs 13 residues. This chain's CDR3 is CASSPGGFETQYF. The CDR3 coding sequence is TGTGCCAGCAGCCCGGGGGGGTTCGAGACCCAGTACTTC.

The chain combines TRBV4-2 with TRBJ2-1; 7 bases are a match to TRBD2. Germline lookup yields CDR1 LGHNA and CDR2 YNFKEQ. This CDR3 is 16 amino acids long. J lost 0 bases, V lost 1 base, and 3 bases had no gene match. The CDR3 coding sequence is TGTGCCAGCAGCCAAGGGGGGGGAAGCTCCTACAATGAGCAGTTCTTC. Translated: CASSQGGGSSYNEQFF.

The sample holds a few counts of this clonotype. The V gene is TRBV12-3 or TRBV12-4, the J gene TRBJ2-5; TRBD1 aligns across 10 bases. The V and J ends lost 6 bases and 5 bases, in that order; junction bases with no gene match: 3. The CDR3 sequence is 13 residues long. The CDR3 DNA follows: TGTGCCAGCAGGACAGGGGGCGCGGAGACCCAGTACTTC. It yields the protein CASRTGGAETQYF.

The rearrangement uses TRBV6-5 and TRBJ2-1; D is possibly TRBD1 (6 bases). The CDR3 length is 14 residues. Germline V gene data show CDR1 as MNHEY and CDR2 as SVGAGI. V was trimmed by 6 bases and J by 8 bases, leaving 17 bases between them. The CDR3 DNA is TGTGCCAGCAGAGCGGACAGCCCGAGCGATGAGCAGTTCTTC. This gives the protein CASRADSPSDEQFF.

This clonotype was seen a few times. J is TRBJ1-4 and V is TRBV4-1, with TRBD1 matching 7 bases. Unmatched junction bases numbered 7, after V lost 0 bases and J lost 3 bases. The CDR3 loop spans 17 amino acids. Germline CDR1 is MGHRA and CDR2 is YSYEKL. CDR3 DNA: TGCGCCAGCAGCCAAGAAGCCAGGGGGGAAGCTAATGAAAAACTGTTTTTT. It specifies CASSQEARGEANEKLFF.